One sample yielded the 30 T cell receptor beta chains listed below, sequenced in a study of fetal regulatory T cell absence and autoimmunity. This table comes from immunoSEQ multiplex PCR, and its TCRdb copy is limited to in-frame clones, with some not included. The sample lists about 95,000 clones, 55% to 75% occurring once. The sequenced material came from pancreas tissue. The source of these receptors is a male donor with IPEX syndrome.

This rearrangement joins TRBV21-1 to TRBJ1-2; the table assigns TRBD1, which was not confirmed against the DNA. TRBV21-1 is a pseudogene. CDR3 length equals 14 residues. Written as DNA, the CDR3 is TGTGCCAGCAGCACTTGGACAGGGAAGAATGGCTACACCTTC. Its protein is CASSTWTGKNGYTF.

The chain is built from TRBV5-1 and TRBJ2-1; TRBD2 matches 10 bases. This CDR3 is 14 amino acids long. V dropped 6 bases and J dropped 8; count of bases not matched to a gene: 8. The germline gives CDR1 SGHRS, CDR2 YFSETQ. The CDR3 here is CASMPGLAWDEQFF. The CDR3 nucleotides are TGCGCCAGCATGCCGGGACTAGCGTGGGATGAGCAGTTCTTC.

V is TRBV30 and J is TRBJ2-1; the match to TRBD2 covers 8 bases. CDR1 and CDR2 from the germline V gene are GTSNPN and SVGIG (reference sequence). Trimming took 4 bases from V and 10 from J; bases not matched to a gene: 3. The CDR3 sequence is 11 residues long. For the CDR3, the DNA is TGTGCCTGGACCGGGACTAGGGAGCAGTTCTTC. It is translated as CAWTGTREQFF.

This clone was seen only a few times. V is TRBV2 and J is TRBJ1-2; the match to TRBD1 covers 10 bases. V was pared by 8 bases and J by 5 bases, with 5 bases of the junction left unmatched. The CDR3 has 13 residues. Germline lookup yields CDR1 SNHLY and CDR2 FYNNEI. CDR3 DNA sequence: TGTGCCAGCTCCTGGACAGGGGGGTATGGCTACACCTTC. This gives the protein CASSWTGGYGYTF.

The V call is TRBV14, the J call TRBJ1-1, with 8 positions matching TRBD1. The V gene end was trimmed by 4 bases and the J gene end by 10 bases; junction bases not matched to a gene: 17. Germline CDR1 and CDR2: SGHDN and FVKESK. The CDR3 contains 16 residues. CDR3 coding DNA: TGTGCCAGCAGCCCCGACAGGGGCTCCATCCCCTGCGGAGCTTTCTTT. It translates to CASSPDRGSIPCGAFF.

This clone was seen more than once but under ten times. The CDR3 sequence is CAISEIGRNQPQHF. The CDR3 DNA reads as TGTGCCATCAGTGAAATAGGGCGCAATCAGCCCCAGCATTTT. The rearrangement joins TRBV10-3 to TRBJ1-5; D gene ambiguous. The CDR3 is 14 amino acids. Trimming pared 3 bases from V and 2 bases from J, leaving 8 bases between. Germline V gene lookup returns CDR1 ENHRY and CDR2 SYGVKD.

The CDR3: CASSQWAGFEKLFF. In DNA form, the CDR3 reads TGCGCCAGCAGCCAGTGGGCAGGGTTTGAAAAACTGTTTTTT. This chain uses TRBV4-1 with TRBJ1-4, with a tentative D call TRBD1 (5 bases). Germline V lookup: CDR1 MGHRA, CDR2 YSYEKL. This CDR3 contains 14 residues. V lost 3 bases and J 7 bases, leaving 12 bases between the germline ends.

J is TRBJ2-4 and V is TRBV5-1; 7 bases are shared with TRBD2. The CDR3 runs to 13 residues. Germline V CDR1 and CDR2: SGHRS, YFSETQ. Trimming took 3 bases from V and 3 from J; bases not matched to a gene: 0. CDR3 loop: CASSWTSKNIQYF. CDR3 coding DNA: TGCGCCAGCAGCTGGACTAGCAAAAACATTCAGTACTTC.

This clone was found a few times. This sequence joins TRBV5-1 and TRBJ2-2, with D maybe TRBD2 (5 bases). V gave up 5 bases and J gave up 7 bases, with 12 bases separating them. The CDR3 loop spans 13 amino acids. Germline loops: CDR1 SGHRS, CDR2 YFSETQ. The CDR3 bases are TGCGCCAGCAGTCTAGCTGAGAGCGGGGAGCTGTTTTTT. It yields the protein CASSLAESGELFF.

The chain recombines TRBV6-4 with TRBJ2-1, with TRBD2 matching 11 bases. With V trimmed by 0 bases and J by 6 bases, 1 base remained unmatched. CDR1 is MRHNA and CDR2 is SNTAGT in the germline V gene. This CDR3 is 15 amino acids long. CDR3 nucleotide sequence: TGTGCCAGCAGTGACTCTAGCGGGGGGGCCAATGAGCAGTTCTTC. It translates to CASSDSSGGANEQFF.

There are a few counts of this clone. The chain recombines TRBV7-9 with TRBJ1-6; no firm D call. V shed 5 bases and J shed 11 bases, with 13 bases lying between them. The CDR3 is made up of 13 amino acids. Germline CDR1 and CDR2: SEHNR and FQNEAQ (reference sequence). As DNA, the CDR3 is TGTGCCAGCAGCAAATCTCGGACGACACCCCTCCACTTT. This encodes CASSKSRTTPLHF.

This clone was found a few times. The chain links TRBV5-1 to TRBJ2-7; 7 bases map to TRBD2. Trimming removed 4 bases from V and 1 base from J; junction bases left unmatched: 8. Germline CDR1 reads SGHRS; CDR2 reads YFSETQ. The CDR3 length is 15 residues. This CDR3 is CASSVIAGPSYEQYF. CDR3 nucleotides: TGCGCCAGCAGCGTAATAGCGGGCCCTTCCTACGAGCAGTACTTC. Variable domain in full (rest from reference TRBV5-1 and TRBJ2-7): KAGVTQTPRYLIKTRGQQVTLSCSPISGHRSVSWYQQTPGQGLQFLFEYFSETQRNKGNFPGRFSGRQFSNSRSEMNVSTLELGDSALYLCASSVIAGPSYEQYFGPGTRLTVT.

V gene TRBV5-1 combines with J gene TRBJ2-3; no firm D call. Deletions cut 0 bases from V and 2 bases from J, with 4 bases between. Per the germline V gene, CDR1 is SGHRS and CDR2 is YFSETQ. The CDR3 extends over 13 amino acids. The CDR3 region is CASSLDNTDTQYF. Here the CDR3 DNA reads TGCGCCAGCAGCTTGGACAACACAGATACGCAGTATTTT.

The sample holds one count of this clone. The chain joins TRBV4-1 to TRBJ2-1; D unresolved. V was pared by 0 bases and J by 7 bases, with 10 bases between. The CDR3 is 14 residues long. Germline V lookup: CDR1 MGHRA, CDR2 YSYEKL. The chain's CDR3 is CASSQEAVWNEQFF. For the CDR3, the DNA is TGCGCCAGCAGCCAAGAAGCTGTGTGGAATGAGCAGTTCTTC.

CDR3 nucleotides: TGTGCCGTCAGCCCCGGGACAGGCTACAATGAGCAGTTCTTC. Translated: CAVSPGTGYNEQFF. The chain links TRBV27 to TRBJ2-1; TRBD1 matches at 8 bases. This CDR3 is built from 14 residues. Trimming cost V 11 bases and J 3 bases; bases outside gene matches: 9. Germline assignment: CDR1 MNHEY and CDR2 SMNVEV (reference sequence).

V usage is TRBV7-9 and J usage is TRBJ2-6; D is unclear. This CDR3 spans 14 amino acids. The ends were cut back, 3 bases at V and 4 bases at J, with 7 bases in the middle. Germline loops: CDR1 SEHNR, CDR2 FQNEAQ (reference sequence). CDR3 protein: CASSLVAGANVLTF. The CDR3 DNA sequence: TGTGCCAGCAGCTTGGTTGCGGGGGCCAACGTCCTGACTTTC.

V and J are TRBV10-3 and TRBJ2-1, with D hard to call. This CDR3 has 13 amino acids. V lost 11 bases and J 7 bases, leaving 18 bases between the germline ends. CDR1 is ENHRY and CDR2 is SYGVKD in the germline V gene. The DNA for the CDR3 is TGTGCCGTGACCAGCCTTTCTTATAATGAGCAGTTCTTC. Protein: CAVTSLSYNEQFF.

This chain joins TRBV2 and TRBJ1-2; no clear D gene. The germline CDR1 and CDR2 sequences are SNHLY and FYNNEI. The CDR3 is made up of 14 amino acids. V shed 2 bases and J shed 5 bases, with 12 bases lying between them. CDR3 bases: TGTGCCAGCAGTGAACTGGCAGATTATTATGGCTACACCTTC. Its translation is CASSELADYYGYTF.

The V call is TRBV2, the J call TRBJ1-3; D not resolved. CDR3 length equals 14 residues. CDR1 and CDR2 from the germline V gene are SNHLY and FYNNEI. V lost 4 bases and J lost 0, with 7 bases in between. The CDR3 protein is CASSVRNSGNTIYF. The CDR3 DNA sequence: TGTGCCAGCAGTGTCAGGAACTCTGGAAACACCATATATTTT.

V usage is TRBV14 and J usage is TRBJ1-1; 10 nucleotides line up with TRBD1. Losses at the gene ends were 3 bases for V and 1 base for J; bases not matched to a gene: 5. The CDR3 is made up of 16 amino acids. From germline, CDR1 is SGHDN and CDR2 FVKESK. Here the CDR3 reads CASSQGTGVGNTEAFF. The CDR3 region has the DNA TGTGCCAGCAGCCAGGGGACAGGGGTAGGGAACACTGAAGCTTTCTTT.

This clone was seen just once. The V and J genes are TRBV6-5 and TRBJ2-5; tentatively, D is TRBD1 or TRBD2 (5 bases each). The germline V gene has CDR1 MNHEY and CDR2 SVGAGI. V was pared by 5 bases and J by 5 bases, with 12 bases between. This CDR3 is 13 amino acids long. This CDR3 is CASSPGTSETQYF. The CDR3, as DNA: TGTGCCAGCAGTCCCGGGACGTCGGAGACCCAGTACTTC.

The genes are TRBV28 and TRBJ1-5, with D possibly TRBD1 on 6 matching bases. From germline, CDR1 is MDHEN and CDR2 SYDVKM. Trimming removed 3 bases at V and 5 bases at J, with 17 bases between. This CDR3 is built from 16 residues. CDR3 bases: TGTGCCAGCAGTTTTCCGGGGGGGGCGCATTATCAGCCCCAGCATTTT. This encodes CASSFPGGAHYQPQHF.

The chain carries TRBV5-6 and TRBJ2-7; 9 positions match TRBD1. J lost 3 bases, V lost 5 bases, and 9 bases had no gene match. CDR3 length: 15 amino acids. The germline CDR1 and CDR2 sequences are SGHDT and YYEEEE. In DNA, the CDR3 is TGTGCCAGCAGTTCTGACAGGGGGTGGGTCTACGAGCAGTACTTC. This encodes CASSSDRGWVYEQYF.

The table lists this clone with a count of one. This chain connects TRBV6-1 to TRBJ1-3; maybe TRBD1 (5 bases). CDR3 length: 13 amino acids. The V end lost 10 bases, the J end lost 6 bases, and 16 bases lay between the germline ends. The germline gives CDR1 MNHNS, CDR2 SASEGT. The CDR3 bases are TGTGCCAACGATTCGAGGGACCAAAACACCATATATTTT. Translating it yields CANDSRDQNTIYF.

The CDR3 DNA follows: TGCGCCAGCAGCGAGACAGGGGGTCCCTACGAGCAGTACTTC. As protein: CASSETGGPYEQYF. The chain couples TRBV5-1 to TRBJ2-7; 9 nucleotides agree with TRBD1. Trimming removed 4 bases from V and 2 bases from J; junction bases left unmatched: 4. Germline CDR1 and CDR2: SGHRS and YFSETQ. This CDR3 is 14 amino acids long.

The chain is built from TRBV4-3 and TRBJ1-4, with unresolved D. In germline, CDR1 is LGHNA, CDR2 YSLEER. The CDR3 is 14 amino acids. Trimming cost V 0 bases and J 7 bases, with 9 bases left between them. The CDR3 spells CASSQDRTGEKLFF. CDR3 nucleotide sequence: TGCGCCAGCAGCCAAGACAGGACGGGTGAAAAACTGTTTTTT.

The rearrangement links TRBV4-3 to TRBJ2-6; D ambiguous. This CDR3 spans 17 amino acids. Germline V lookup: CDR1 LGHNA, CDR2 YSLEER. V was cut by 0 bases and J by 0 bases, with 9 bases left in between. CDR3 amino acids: CASSQEVTHSGANVLTF. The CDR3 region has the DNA TGCGCCAGCAGCCAAGAGGTCACGCACTCTGGGGCCAACGTCCTGACTTTC.

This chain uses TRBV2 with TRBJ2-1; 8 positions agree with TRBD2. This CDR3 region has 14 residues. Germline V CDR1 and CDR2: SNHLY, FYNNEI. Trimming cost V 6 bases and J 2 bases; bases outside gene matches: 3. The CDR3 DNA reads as TGTGCCAGCAGAGCGGGGGCAGCCTACAATGAGCAGTTCTTC. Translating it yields CASRAGAAYNEQFF.

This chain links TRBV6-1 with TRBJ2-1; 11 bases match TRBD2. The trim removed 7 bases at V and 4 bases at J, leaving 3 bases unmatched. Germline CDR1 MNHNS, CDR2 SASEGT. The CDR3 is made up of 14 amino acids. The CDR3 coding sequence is TGTGCCAGCACCCTAGCGGGAGGTTACAATGAGCAGTTCTTC. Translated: CASTLAGGYNEQFF.

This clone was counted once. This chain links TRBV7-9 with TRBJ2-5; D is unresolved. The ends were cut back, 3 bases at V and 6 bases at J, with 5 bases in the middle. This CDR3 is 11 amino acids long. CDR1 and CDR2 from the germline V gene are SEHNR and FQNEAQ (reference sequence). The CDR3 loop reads CASSLSQTQYF. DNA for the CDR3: TGTGCCAGCAGCTTGTCGCAGACCCAGTACTTC.